The 28 T cell receptor beta chains given below trace back to one sample, sequenced in a study of blood T cell repertoires in COVID-19. Assay: immunoSEQ multiplex PCR; the TCRdb copy retains only in-frame clones and omits some. Of around 150,000 clones in the sample, 84% were seen once. Sequenced input: PBMCs or T cells enriched from blood (not recorded which). The receptor source for this set is a man over 45 who had recovered from COVID-19.

Only a few counts were recorded for this clone. The chain joins TRBV6-4 to TRBJ2-3, with D unclear. Germline V gene lookup returns CDR1 MRHNA and CDR2 SNTAGT. Trimming took 0 bases from V and 3 from J, leaving 10 bases between them. The CDR3 is 15 residues long. The CDR3 region has the DNA TGTGCCAGCAGTGACTCTAGAGGTGGAACAGATACGCAGTATTTT. It encodes CASSDSRGGTDTQYF.

This clone was seen ten or more times. This chain uses TRBV18 with TRBJ2-5; the D is unclear. Per the germline V gene, CDR1 is KGHSH and CDR2 is LQKENI. V lost 5 bases and J lost 3, with 10 bases in between. The CDR3 covers 13 residues. The CDR3 sequence is CASSFGQKETQYF. CDR3 coding DNA: TGTGCCAGCTCATTTGGGCAGAAAGAGACCCAGTACTTC.

The chain carries TRBV7-8 and TRBJ1-1, with 7 bases aligning to TRBD1. The CDR3 extends over 14 amino acids. V gave up 2 bases and J gave up 1 base; unmatched junction bases: 1. The germline CDR1 and CDR2 sequences are SGHVS and FQNEAQ. The CDR3 bases are TGTGCCAGCAGCTTAAGGACAGGGAACACTGAAGCTTTCTTT. It specifies CASSLRTGNTEAFF.

This chain connects TRBV5-1 to TRBJ2-1; TRBD1 matches 12 bases. Germline V gene lookup returns CDR1 SGHRS and CDR2 YFSETQ. V was pared by 3 bases and J by 8 bases, with 6 bases of the junction left unmatched. This CDR3 is 15 amino acids long. The CDR3 is CASSSQGQGAYEQFF. The DNA of the CDR3 is TGCGCCAGCAGCTCACAGGGACAGGGGGCGTATGAGCAGTTCTTC. Variable domain in full (rest from reference TRBV5-1 and TRBJ2-1): KAGVTQTPRYLIKTRGQQVTLSCSPISGHRSVSWYQQTPGQGLQFLFEYFSETQRNKGNFPGRFSGRQFSNSRSEMNVSTLELGDSALYLCASSSQGQGAYEQFFGPGTRLTVL.

The chain has TRBV3-1 (or the pseudogene TRBV3-2) and TRBJ1-2, with TRBD1 identical over 7 bases. With 4 bases clipped from V and 5 bases from J, the junction kept 16 bases outside the gene matches. Germline V gene lookup returns CDR1 LGHDT and CDR2 YNNKEL (reference sequence). The CDR3 runs to 17 residues. The CDR3 bases are TGTGCCAGCAGCCCACAGGGGCGCACCACGAGTGCGTATGGCTACACCTTC. Protein product: CASSPQGRTTSAYGYTF.

This chain uses TRBV11-3 with TRBJ2-5; D may be TRBD1 (5 bases). Trimming stripped 3 bases from V and 2 bases from J, with 13 bases between. The CDR3 sequence is 15 residues long. Germline lookup yields CDR1 SGHNT and CDR2 YENEEA. Here the CDR3 reads CASSFGTGEQETQYF. CDR3 nucleotide sequence: TGTGCCAGCAGCTTCGGAACAGGAGAACAAGAGACCCAGTACTTC.

There are a few counts of this clone. The chain recombines TRBV3-1 (or the pseudogene TRBV3-2) with TRBJ1-6, with 7 bases that match TRBD1. The V gene's germline CDR1 is LGHDT and CDR2 YNNKEL (reference sequence). V gave up 4 bases and J gave up 4 bases; unmatched junction bases: 7. This CDR3 has 16 amino acids. In DNA, the CDR3 is TGTGCCAGCAGCCCCCAGGGGGTGGGGTATAATTCACCCCTCCACTTT. Translating it yields CASSPQGVGYNSPLHF.

The chain is built from TRBV29-1 and TRBJ2-1, with D perhaps matching TRBD2 (9 bases). This CDR3 is built from 19 residues. V was trimmed by 7 bases and J by 1 base, leaving 29 bases between them. CDR1 is SQVTM, CDR2 ANQGSEA, per germline. The CDR3 DNA sequence: TGCAGCGCCTCGACAGGGGTGAGCGGGGGGCTCTATTCCTACAATGAGCAGTTCTTC. This codes for CSASTGVSGGLYSYNEQFF.

The table lists this clone with a count of one. The rearrangement uses TRBV6-5 and TRBJ1-2; D ambiguous. Germline V gives CDR1 MNHEY, CDR2 SVGAGI. V shed 1 base and J shed 5 bases, with 17 bases lying between them. CDR3 length: 16 amino acids. CDR3 protein: CASSYYKGSGGYGYTF. The DNA for the CDR3 is TGTGCCAGCAGTTACTATAAAGGGTCAGGAGGTTATGGCTACACCTTC.

The rearrangement joins TRBV7-9 to TRBJ1-4; 7 positions match TRBD1. The CDR3 covers 16 residues. V shed 5 bases and J 5 bases; nucleotides not matched to a gene: 11. The germline V gene encodes CDR1 SEHNR and CDR2 FQNEAQ (reference sequence). CDR3 in DNA: TGTGCCAGCAGCGTCCTTCTACAGGGGATGAATGAAAAACTGTTTTTT. Its translation: CASSVLLQGMNEKLFF. The whole variable domain, remainder taken from reference TRBV7-9 and TRBJ1-4, is DTGVSQNPRHKITKRGQNVTFRCDPISEHNRLYWYRQTLGQGPEFLTYFQNEAQLEKSRLLSDRFSAERPKGSFSTLEIQRTEQGDSAMYLCASSVLLQGMNEKLFFGSGTQLSVL.

The rearrangement joins TRBV5-1 to TRBJ2-1, with 10 bases identical to TRBD2. Germline trimming cut 0 bases from V and 3 bases from J; bases unmatched to any gene: 0. Germline loops: CDR1 SGHRS, CDR2 YFSETQ. The CDR3 extends over 15 amino acids. The CDR3 protein is CASSLGLAGYNEQFF. In nucleotides, the CDR3 is TGCGCCAGCAGCTTGGGACTAGCGGGCTACAATGAGCAGTTCTTC.

CDR3 sequence (DNA): TGCGCCAGCAGCCGAGGGCAGTTCTACGAGCAGTACTTC. Its protein is CASSRGQFYEQYF. The chain recombines TRBV4-3 with TRBJ2-7, with D perhaps matching TRBD2 (5 bases). Germline CDR1 is LGHNA and CDR2 is YSLEER. The V gene lost 4 bases and the J gene lost 3 bases, with 10 bases spanning the gap. The CDR3 loop spans 13 amino acids.

The chain uses TRBV7-9 and TRBJ1-1, with D possibly matching TRBD1 (6 bases). Germline-derived CDR1 and CDR2 are SEHNR and FQNEAQ (reference sequence). The CDR3 has 13 residues. Trimming removed 3 bases at V and 8 bases at J, with 13 bases between. CDR3 coding DNA: TGTGCCAGCAGCTTGGGGGCCAGGTTCGAAGCTTTCTTT. Its protein product is CASSLGARFEAFF.

Comments on this clone: Within the sample, other DNA sequences also encode this same CDR3. The chain carries TRBV5-1 and TRBJ2-7; a possible D gene is TRBD1 (6 bases). V lost 2 bases to trimming and J lost 2 bases, with 8 bases between them. In germline, CDR1 is SGHRS, CDR2 YFSETQ. The CDR3 contains 13 residues. The CDR3 coding sequence is TGCGCCAGCAGCTTCGGACAGACCTACGAGCAGTACTTC. It is translated as CASSFGQTYEQYF.

The V and J genes are TRBV19 and TRBJ1-2; 9 bases are a match to TRBD1. Germline-derived CDR1 and CDR2 are LNHDA and SQIVND (reference sequence). The CDR3 length is 15 residues. With 4 bases clipped from V and 6 bases from J, the junction kept 9 bases outside the gene matches. The CDR3 DNA reads TGTGCCAGTAGTACAACCGGGACAGGGACACATGGCTACACCTTC. Translating it yields CASSTTGTGTHGYTF.

In this sample, this clone turned up many times. The chain joins TRBV19 to TRBJ1-5; D uncertain. Trimming cost V 5 bases and J 2 bases, with 13 bases left between them. CDR1 and CDR2 from the germline V gene are LNHDA and SQIVND (reference sequence). The CDR3 is 15 residues long. In DNA form, the CDR3 reads TGTGCCAGTAGTTCCGACGAGGCTGGCAATCAGCCCCAGCATTTT. As protein: CASSSDEAGNQPQHF.

The rearrangement uses TRBV7-2 and TRBJ1-1; 8 nucleotides align to TRBD1. Losses at the gene ends were 5 bases for V and 5 bases for J; bases not matched to a gene: 7. Germline V gene lookup returns CDR1 SGHTA and CDR2 FQGNSA. The CDR3 loop spans 14 amino acids. CDR3 coding DNA: TGTGCCAGCAGCAGAACAGGGGGGCGGACTGAAGCTTTCTTT. It is translated as CASSRTGGRTEAFF.

The V call is TRBV6-1, the J call TRBJ1-2, with D uncertain. This CDR3 is built from 16 residues. V was cut by 0 bases and J by 2 bases, with 13 bases left in between. Germline assignment: CDR1 MNHNS and CDR2 SASEGT. CDR3 DNA: TGTGCCAGCAGTGAAGCTGGTGGGAGCAGAAACTATGGCTACACCTTC. Translating it yields CASSEAGGSRNYGYTF.

J is TRBJ1-2 and V is TRBV6-5; 9 bases line up with TRBD1. CDR1 is MNHEY and CDR2 is SVGAGI in the germline V gene. The CDR3 length is 14 residues. Trimming took 5 bases from V and 4 from J; bases not matched to a gene: 5. CDR3 amino acids: CASSPGTGIYGYTF. The DNA of the CDR3 is TGTGCCAGCAGTCCCGGGACAGGGATCTATGGCTACACCTTC.

This chain's CDR3 is CAISEPGQGGNSPLHF. Here the CDR3 DNA reads TGTGCCATCAGTGAGCCCGGACAGGGCGGTAATTCACCCCTCCACTTT. The chain joins TRBV10-3 to TRBJ1-6; TRBD1 matches 8 bases. This CDR3 contains 16 residues. The V segment lost 2 bases and the J segment 6 bases; nucleotides outside the gene matches: 6. Germline lookup yields CDR1 ENHRY and CDR2 SYGVKD.

The CDR3 DNA reads as TGTGCCAGCAGCTTAGAAGCGGGCGCCGGGGAGCTGTTTTTT. Protein product: CASSLEAGAGELFF. The rearrangement uses TRBV11-2 and TRBJ2-2; D possibly corresponds to TRBD2 (6 bases). CDR1 is SGHAT and CDR2 is FQNNGV in the germline V gene. Trimming pared 0 bases from V and 6 bases from J, leaving 8 bases between. The CDR3 extends over 14 amino acids. Using reference TRBV11-2 and TRBJ2-2 for the parts outside the CDR3, the full variable domain is EAGVAQSPRYKIIEKRQSVAFWCNPISGHATLYWYQQILGQGPKLLIQFQNNGVVDDSQLPKDRFSAERLKGVDSTLKIQPAKLEDSAVYLCASSLEAGAGELFFGEGSRLTVL.

The rearrangement uses TRBV7-3 and TRBJ2-2; 7 nucleotides agree with TRBD1. The CDR3 is 16 amino acids. Germline V CDR1 and CDR2: SGHTA, FQGTGA. The V and J ends lost 4 bases and 2 bases, in that order; junction bases with no gene match: 7. CDR3 in DNA: TGTGCCAGCAGCTCTCAGGGGGTACAAAACACCGGGGAGCTGTTTTTT. Translation: CASSSQGVQNTGELFF.

This clone has a count of ten or more. The chain is built from TRBV7-9 and TRBJ1-2, with no clear D. V was shortened by 1 base and J by 8 bases, with 11 bases between the two germline ends. The CDR3 extends over 13 amino acids. Germline CDR1 SEHNR, CDR2 FQNEAQ (reference sequence). The CDR3 bases are TGTGCCAGCAGCTTAGTGCGGCCGGGGGGCTACACCTTC. Translation: CASSLVRPGGYTF.

In its sample, this clone was seen a few times. Germline is not matched at one junction end, which may reflect a read error. The V and J genes are TRBV10-3 and TRBJ1-1, with unresolved D. Per germline, CDR1 ENHRY and CDR2 SYGVKD. CDR3 length: 15 residues. The CDR3 reads CAMSDDGDGITEAFF. Here the CDR3 DNA reads TGTGCCATGAGTGACGACGGAGACGGGATAACTGAAGCTTTCTTT.

The chain employs TRBV9 and TRBJ1-3, with D unclear. V shed 0 bases and J shed 0 bases, with 10 bases lying between them. Germline V gives CDR1 SGDLS, CDR2 YYNGEE. This CDR3 spans 16 amino acids. The DNA for the CDR3 is TGTGCCAGCAGCGTAGCTGCGGGGTACTCTGGAAACACCATATATTTT. This translates into CASSVAAGYSGNTIYF.

The chain recombines TRBV2 with TRBJ2-7; TRBD1 aligns across 8 bases. Trimming removed 9 bases from V and 5 bases from J; junction bases left unmatched: 12. This CDR3 spans 14 amino acids. CDR1 and CDR2 from the germline V gene are SNHLY and FYNNEI. Here the CDR3 reads CARARGRGQNEQYF. The CDR3 DNA is TGTGCCAGAGCACGGGGCAGGGGGCAGAACGAGCAGTACTTC. The variable domain in full, completed from reference TRBV2 and TRBJ2-7, reads EPEVTQTPSHQVTQMGQEVILRCVPISNHLYFYWYRQILGQKVEFLVSFYNNEISEKSEIFDDQFSVERPDGSNFTLKIRSTKLEDSAMYFCARARGRGQNEQYFGPGTRLTVT.

The genes are TRBV5-1 and TRBJ1-1; 7 bases match TRBD1. Losses at the gene ends were 4 bases for V and 5 bases for J; bases not matched to a gene: 8. Germline-derived CDR1 and CDR2 are SGHRS and YFSETQ. This CDR3 is built from 14 residues. The CDR3 region is CASSITGDRTEAFF. CDR3 coding DNA: TGCGCCAGCAGCATAACAGGGGATAGGACTGAAGCTTTCTTT.

The chain employs TRBV3-1 (or the pseudogene TRBV3-2) and TRBJ1-3; D remains unclear. Germline-derived CDR1 and CDR2 are LGHDT and YNNKEL (reference sequence). Between the trimmed V and J ends, which lost 0 bases and 0 bases, there was a span of 6 bases. The length of the CDR3 is 15 residues. CDR3 in amino acids: CASSQEILSGNTIYF. As DNA, the CDR3 is TGTGCCAGCAGCCAAGAGATACTCTCTGGAAACACCATATATTTT.